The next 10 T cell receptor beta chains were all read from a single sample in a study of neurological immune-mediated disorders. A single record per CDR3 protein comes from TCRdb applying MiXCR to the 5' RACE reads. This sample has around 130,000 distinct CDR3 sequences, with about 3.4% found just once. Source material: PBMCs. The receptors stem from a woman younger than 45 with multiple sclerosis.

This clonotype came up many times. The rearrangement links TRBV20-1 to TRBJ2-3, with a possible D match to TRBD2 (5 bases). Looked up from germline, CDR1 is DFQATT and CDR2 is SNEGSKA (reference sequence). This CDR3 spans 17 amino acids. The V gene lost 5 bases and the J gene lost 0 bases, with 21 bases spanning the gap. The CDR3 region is CSAPPTPLAFSTDTQYF. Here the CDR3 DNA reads TGCAGTGCTCCCCCCACCCCCCTAGCATTTAGCACAGATACGCAGTATTTT.

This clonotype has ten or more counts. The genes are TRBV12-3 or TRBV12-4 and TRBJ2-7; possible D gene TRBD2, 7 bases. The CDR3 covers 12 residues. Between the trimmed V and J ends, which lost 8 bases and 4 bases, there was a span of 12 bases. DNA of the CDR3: TGTGCCAGCCGCCGGGGGGCTTACGAGCAGTACTTC. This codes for CASRRGAYEQYF.

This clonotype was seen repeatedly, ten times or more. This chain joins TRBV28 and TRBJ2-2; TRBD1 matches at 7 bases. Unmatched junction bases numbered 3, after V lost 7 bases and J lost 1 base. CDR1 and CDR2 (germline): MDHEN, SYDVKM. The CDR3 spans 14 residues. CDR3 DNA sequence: TGTGCCAGCACGCCAGGGGGGAACACCGGGGAGCTGTTTTTT. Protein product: CASTPGGNTGELFF.

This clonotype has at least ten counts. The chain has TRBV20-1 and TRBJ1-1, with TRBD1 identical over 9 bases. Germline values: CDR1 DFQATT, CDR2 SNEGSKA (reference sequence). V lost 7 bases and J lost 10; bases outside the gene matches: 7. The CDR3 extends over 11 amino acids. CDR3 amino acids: CSGDRVYSAFF. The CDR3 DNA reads TGCAGTGGGGACAGGGTTTACTCAGCTTTCTTT.

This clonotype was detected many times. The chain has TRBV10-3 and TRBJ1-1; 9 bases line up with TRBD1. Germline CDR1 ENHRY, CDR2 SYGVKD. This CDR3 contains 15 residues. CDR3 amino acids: CASRTGDRGYTEAFF. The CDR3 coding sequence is TGTGCGTCCAGGACGGGCGACAGGGGGTACACTGAAGCTTTCTTT.

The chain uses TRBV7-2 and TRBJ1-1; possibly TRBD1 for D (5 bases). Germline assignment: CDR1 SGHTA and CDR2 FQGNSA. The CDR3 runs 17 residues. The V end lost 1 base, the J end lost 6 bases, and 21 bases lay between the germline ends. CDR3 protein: CASSLVKTSQGGSEAFF. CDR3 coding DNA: TGTGCCAGCAGCTTAGTAAAAACTTCCCAGGGAGGATCTGAAGCTTTCTTT.

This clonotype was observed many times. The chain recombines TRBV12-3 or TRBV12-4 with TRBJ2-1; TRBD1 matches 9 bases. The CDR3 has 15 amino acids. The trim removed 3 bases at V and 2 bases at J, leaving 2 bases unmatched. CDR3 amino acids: CASSFTGGAYNEQFF. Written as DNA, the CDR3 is TGTGCCAGCAGTTTTACAGGGGGCGCCTACAATGAGCAGTTCTTC.

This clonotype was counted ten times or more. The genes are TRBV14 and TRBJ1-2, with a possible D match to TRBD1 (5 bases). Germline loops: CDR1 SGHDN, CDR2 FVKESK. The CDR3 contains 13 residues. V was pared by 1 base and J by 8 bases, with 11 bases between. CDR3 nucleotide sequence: TGTGCCAGCAGCCAAGCGTATTGGGGGGGCTACACCTTC. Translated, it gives CASSQAYWGGYTF.

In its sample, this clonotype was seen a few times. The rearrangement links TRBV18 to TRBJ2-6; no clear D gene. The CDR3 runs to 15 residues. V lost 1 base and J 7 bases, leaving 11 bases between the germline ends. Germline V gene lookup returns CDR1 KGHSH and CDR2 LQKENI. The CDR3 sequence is CASSPLFQEANVLTF. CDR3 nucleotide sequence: TGTGCCAGCTCACCACTATTTCAGGAAGCCAACGTCCTGACTTTC.

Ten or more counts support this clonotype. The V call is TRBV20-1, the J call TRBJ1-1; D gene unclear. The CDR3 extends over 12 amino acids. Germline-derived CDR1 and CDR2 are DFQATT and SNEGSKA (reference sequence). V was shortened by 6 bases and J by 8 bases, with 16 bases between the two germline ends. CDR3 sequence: CSAPPGGREAFF. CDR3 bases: TGCAGTGCCCCCCCGGGAGGGCGAGAAGCTTTCTTT.